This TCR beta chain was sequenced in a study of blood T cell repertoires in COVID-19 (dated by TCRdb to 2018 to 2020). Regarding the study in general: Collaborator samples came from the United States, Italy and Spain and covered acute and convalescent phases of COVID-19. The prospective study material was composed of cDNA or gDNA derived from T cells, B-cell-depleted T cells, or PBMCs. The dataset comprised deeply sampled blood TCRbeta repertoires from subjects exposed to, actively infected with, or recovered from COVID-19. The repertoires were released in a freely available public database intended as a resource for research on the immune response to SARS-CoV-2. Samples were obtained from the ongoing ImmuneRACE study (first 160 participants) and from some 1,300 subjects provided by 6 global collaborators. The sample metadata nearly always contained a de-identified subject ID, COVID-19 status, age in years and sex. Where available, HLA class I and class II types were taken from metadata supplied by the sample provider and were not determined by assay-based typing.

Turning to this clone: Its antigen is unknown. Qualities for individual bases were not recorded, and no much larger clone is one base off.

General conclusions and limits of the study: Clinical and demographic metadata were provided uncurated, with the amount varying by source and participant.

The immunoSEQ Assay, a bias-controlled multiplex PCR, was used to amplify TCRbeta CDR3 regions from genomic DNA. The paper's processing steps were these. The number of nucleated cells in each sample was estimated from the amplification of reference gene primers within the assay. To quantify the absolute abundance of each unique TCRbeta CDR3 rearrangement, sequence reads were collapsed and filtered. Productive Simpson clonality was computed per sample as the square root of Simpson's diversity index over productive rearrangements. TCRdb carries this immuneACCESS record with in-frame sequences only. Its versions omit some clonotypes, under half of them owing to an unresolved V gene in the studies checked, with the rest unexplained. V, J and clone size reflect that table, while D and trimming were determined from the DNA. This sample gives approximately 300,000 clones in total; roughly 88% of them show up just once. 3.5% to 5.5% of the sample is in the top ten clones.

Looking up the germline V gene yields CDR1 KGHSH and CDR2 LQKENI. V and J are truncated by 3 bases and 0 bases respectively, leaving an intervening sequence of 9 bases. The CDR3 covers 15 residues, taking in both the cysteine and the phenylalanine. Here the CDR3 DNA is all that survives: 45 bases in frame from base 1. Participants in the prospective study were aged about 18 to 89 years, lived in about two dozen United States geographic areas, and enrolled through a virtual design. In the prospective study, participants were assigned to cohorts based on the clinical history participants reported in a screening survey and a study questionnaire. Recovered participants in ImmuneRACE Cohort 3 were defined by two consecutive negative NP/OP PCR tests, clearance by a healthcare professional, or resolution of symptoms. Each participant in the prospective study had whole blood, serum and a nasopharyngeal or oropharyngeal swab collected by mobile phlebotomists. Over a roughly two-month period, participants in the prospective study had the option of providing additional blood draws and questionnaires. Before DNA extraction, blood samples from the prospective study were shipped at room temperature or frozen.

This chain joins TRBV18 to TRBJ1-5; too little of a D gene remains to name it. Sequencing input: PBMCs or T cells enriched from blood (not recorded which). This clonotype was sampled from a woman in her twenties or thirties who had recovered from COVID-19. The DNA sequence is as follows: TGTGCCAGCTCACCGAGTCTCTATAGCAATCAGCCCCAGCATTTT. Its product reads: CASSPSLYSNQPQHF. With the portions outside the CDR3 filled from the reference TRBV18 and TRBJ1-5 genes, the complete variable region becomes NAGVMQNPRHLVRRRGQEARLRCSPMKGHSHVYWYRQLPEEGLKFMVYLQKENIIDESGMPKERFSAEFPKEGPSILRIQQVVRGDSAAYFCASSPSLYSNQPQHFGDGTRLSIL.